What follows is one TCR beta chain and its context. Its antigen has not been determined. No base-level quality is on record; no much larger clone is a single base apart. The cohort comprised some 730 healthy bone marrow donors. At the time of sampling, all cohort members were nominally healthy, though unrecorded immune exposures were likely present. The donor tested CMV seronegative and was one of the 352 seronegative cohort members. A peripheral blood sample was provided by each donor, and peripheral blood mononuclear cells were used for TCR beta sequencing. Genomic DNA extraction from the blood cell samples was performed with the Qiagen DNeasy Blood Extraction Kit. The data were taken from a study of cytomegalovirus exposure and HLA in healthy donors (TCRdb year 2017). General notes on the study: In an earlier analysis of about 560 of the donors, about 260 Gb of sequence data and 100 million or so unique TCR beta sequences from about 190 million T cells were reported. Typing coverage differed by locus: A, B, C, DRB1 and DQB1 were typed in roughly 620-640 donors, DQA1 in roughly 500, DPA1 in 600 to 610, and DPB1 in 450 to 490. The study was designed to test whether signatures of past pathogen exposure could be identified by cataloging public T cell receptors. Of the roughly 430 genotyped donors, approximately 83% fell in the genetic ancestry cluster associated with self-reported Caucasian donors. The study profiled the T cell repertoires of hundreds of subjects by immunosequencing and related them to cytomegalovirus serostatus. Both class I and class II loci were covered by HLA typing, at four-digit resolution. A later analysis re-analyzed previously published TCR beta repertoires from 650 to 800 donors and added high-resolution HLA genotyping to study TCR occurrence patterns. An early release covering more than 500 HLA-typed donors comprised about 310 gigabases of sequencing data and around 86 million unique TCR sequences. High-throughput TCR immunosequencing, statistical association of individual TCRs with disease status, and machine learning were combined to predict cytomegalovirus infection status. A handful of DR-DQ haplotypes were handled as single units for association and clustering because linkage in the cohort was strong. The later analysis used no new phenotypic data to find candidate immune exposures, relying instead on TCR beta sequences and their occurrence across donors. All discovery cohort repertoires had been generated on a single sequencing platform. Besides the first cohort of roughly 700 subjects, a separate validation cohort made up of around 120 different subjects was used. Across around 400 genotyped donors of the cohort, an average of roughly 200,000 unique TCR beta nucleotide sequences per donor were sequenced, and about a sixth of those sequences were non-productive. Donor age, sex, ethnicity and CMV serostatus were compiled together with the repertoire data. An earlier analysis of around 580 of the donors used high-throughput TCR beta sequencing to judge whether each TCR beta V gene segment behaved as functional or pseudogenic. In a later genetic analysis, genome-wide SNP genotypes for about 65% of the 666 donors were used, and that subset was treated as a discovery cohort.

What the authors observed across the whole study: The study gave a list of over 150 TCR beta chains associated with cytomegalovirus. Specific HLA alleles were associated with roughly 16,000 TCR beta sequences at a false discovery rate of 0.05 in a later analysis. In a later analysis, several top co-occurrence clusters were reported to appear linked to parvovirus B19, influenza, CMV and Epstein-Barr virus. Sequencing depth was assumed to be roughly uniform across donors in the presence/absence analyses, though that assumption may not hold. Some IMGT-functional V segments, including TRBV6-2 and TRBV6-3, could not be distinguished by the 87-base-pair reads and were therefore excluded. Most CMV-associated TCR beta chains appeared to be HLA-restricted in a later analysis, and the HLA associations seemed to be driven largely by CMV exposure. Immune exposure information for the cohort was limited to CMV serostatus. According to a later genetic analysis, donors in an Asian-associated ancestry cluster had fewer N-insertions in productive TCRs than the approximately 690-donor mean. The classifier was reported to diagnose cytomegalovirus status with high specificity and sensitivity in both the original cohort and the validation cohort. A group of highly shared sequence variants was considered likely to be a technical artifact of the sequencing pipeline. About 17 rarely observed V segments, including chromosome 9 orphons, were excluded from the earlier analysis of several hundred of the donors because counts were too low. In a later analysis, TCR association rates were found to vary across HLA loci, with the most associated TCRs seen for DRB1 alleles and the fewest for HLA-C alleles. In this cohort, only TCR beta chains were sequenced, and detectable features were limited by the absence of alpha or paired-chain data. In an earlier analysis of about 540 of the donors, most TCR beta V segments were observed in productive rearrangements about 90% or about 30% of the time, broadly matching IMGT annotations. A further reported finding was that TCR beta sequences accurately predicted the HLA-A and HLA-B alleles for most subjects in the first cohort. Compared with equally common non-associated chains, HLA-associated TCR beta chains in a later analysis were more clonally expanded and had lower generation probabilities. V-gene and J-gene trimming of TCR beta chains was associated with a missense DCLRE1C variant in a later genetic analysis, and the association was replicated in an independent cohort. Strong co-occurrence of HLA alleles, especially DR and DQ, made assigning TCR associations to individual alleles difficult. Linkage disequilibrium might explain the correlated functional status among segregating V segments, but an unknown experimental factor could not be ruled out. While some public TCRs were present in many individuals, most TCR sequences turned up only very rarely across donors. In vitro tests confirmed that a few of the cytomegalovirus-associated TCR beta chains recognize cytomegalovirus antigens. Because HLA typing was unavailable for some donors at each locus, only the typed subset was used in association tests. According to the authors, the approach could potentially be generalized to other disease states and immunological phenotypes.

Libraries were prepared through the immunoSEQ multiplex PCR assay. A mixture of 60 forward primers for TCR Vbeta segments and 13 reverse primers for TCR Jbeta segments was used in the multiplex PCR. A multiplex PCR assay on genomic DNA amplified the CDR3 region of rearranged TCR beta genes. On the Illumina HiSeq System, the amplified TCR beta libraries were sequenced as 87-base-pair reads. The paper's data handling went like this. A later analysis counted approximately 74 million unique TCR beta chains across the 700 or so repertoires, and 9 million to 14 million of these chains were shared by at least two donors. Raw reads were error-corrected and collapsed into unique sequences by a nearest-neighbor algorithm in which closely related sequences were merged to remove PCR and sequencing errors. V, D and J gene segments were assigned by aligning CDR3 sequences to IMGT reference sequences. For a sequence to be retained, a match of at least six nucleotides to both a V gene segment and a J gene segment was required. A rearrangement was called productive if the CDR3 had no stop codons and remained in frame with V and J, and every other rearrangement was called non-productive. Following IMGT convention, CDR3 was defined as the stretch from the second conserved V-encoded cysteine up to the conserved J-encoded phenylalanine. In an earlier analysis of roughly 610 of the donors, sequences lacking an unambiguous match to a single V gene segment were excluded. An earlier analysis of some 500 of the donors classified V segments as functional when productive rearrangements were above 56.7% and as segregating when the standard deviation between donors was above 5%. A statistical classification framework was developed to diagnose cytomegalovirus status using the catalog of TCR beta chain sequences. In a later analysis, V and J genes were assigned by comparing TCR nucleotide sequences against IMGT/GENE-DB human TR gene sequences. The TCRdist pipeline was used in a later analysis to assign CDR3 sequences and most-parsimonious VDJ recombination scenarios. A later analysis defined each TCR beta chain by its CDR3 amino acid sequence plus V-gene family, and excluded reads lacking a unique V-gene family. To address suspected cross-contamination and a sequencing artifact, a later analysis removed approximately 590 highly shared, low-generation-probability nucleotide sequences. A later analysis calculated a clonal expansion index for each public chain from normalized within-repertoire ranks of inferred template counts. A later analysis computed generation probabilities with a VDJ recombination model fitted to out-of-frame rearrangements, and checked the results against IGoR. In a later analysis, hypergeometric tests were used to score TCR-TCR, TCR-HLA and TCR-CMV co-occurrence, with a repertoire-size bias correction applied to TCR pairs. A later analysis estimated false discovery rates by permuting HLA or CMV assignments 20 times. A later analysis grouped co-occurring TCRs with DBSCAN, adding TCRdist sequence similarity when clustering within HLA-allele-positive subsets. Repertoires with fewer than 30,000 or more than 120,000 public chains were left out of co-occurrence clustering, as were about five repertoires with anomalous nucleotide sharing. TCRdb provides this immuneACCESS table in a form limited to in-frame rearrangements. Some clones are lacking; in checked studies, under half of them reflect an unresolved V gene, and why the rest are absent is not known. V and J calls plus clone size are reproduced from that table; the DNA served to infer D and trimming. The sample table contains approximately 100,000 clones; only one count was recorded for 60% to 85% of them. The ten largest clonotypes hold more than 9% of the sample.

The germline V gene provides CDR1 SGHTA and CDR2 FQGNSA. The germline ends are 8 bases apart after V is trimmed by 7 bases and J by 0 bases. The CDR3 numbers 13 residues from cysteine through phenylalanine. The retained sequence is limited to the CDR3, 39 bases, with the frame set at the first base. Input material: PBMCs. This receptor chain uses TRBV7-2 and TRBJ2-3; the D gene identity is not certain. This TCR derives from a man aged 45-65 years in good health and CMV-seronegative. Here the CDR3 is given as CASNTLSTDTQYF. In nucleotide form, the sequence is TGTGCCAGCAATACATTAAGCACAGATACGCAGTATTTT.